This T cell receptor beta chain was identified in a study of blood T cell repertoires in COVID-19. Study context: The United States, Italy and Spain were the sources of the acute and convalescent COVID-19 samples.

J was trimmed by 2 bases and V by 4 bases; bases with no gene match: 2. The CDR3 covers 14 residues. Germline CDR1 reads SEHNR; CDR2 reads FQNEAQ (reference sequence). In the original processing: Reference gene primer amplification in the assay estimated nucleated cell counts. The method was immunoSEQ multiplex PCR; TCRdb's version includes in-frame clones alone and lacks a portion of them. V and J calls plus clone size are reproduced from that table; the DNA served to infer D and trimming. The data contain some 220,000 clones, more than 75% of them singletons. The sample was peripheral blood. The rearrangement links TRBV7-9 to TRBJ2-7; 10 bases agree with TRBD1. The sequence derives from a woman between 65 and 79 years old with COVID-19, enrolled during active disease. CDR3 residues: CASSYDRGPYEQYF. DNA for the CDR3: TGTGCCAGCAGCTATGACAGGGGGCCCTACGAGCAGTACTTC.